The rows below give T cell receptor beta chains drawn from one sample of a study of cytomegalovirus exposure and HLA in healthy donors. TCRdb's copy holds only in-frame clones and misses some; the assay was immunoSEQ multiplex PCR. The table records 180,000 or so clones, approximately 78% of them present only once. The sequenced sample consisted of PBMCs. Receptors originate from a woman between 50 and 59 years old in good health and CMV-seropositive. The CDR3 runs from the conserved cysteine through the conserved F or W. The order of the fields is CDR3 length, V gene, J gene, CDR3 protein.

cdr3_length: 16; v_call: TRBV7-3; j_call: TRBJ2-2; cdr3_aa: CASSLNPSGNDGELFF
cdr3_length: 14; v_call: TRBV18; j_call: TRBJ1-1; cdr3_aa: CASSPGLGDTEAFF
cdr3_length: 14; v_call: TRBV28; j_call: TRBJ2-7; cdr3_aa: CASSPGGPTYEQYF
cdr3_length: 14; v_call: TRBV5-1; j_call: TRBJ2-7; cdr3_aa: CATPQGLTEYEQYF
cdr3_length: 16; v_call: TRBV11-2; j_call: TRBJ2-5; cdr3_aa: CASSLGSQGNRKTQYF
cdr3_length: 15; v_call: TRBV5-6; j_call: TRBJ1-1; cdr3_aa: CASSLRQAPNTEAFF
cdr3_length: 14; v_call: TRBV7-9; j_call: TRBJ2-3; cdr3_aa: CASSWALSTDTQYF
cdr3_length: 13; v_call: TRBV19; j_call: TRBJ1-5; cdr3_aa: CASSIGPGVPQHF
cdr3_length: 14; v_call: TRBV28; j_call: TRBJ1-5; cdr3_aa: CASNLLQGDQPQHF
cdr3_length: 16; v_call: TRBV7-6; j_call: TRBJ2-1; cdr3_aa: CASSSPVPGSYNEQFF
cdr3_length: 13; v_call: TRBV7-3; j_call: TRBJ2-3; cdr3_aa: CASSGANGDTQYF
cdr3_length: 12; v_call: TRBV6-5; j_call: TRBJ1-2; cdr3_aa: CATTVGAGGYTF
cdr3_length: 15; v_call: TRBV6-1; j_call: TRBJ2-3; cdr3_aa: CASSEDNGRADTQYF
cdr3_length: 11; v_call: TRBV2; j_call: TRBJ2-7; cdr3_aa: CASRRGYEQYF
cdr3_length: 14; v_call: TRBV28; j_call: TRBJ1-1; cdr3_aa: CASSLTRGNTEAFF
cdr3_length: 13; v_call: TRBV27; j_call: TRBJ2-5; cdr3_aa: CASSLFGRETQYF
cdr3_length: 16; v_call: TRBV4-1; j_call: TRBJ2-7; cdr3_aa: CASSQDPQGPYYEQYF
cdr3_length: 15; v_call: TRBV27; j_call: TRBJ2-7; cdr3_aa: CASSSPSESAYEQYF
cdr3_length: 13; v_call: TRBV19; j_call: TRBJ1-4; cdr3_aa: CASRGATNEKLFF
cdr3_length: 16; v_call: TRBV6-6; j_call: TRBJ1-1; cdr3_aa: CASSPDRANLNTEAFF
cdr3_length: 14; v_call: TRBV5-6; j_call: TRBJ2-7; cdr3_aa: CASSLAGQHYEQYF
cdr3_length: 14; v_call: TRBV6-6; j_call: TRBJ1-2; cdr3_aa: CATTTAPEYYGYTF
cdr3_length: 17; v_call: TRBV2; j_call: TRBJ2-7; cdr3_aa: CASSRTGTSLGSYEQYF
cdr3_length: 13; v_call: TRBV6-1; j_call: TRBJ1-1; cdr3_aa: CASSDSGVTEAFF
cdr3_length: 15; v_call: TRBV28; j_call: TRBJ1-2; cdr3_aa: CASSSSGGASYGYTF
cdr3_length: 15; v_call: TRBV6-5; j_call: TRBJ1-6; cdr3_aa: CASSRETGFSSPLHF
cdr3_length: 19; v_call: TRBV4-1; j_call: TRBJ2-3; cdr3_aa: CASSHPGSDSTTATDTQYF
cdr3_length: 15; v_call: TRBV4-1; j_call: TRBJ2-3; cdr3_aa: CASRRLAGVLDTQYF
cdr3_length: 15; v_call: TRBV28; j_call: TRBJ1-3; cdr3_aa: CASSPYPVSGNTIYF
cdr3_length: 15; v_call: TRBV5-5; j_call: TRBJ2-7; cdr3_aa: CASSRPGRGVYEQYF
cdr3_length: 16; v_call: TRBV19; j_call: TRBJ2-3; cdr3_aa: CASSIRGPRGRGTQYF
cdr3_length: 14; v_call: TRBV28; j_call: TRBJ2-5; cdr3_aa: CASSPPGVLETQYF
cdr3_length: 15; v_call: TRBV7-2; j_call: TRBJ2-3; cdr3_aa: CASSRMGGPTDTQYF
cdr3_length: 15; v_call: TRBV28; j_call: TRBJ1-1; cdr3_aa: CASSLWQGVNTEAFF
cdr3_length: 16; v_call: TRBV5-1; j_call: TRBJ2-1; cdr3_aa: CASSLDGLSGYNEQFF
cdr3_length: 15; v_call: TRBV6-6; j_call: -; cdr3_aa: CASSKLGNLGYEQYF
cdr3_length: 15; v_call: TRBV9; j_call: TRBJ1-5; cdr3_aa: CASSPGTGRNQPQHF
cdr3_length: 11; v_call: TRBV7-9; j_call: TRBJ2-7; cdr3_aa: CASSPTGEQYF
cdr3_length: 14; v_call: TRBV27; j_call: TRBJ1-1; cdr3_aa: CASSLSLGNTEAFF
cdr3_length: 14; v_call: TRBV9; j_call: TRBJ1-6; cdr3_aa: CASSLGTGNSPLHF
cdr3_length: 16; v_call: TRBV7-9; j_call: TRBJ1-5; cdr3_aa: CASSPGGGYSNQPQHF
cdr3_length: 11; v_call: TRBV29-1; j_call: TRBJ1-4; cdr3_aa: CSGGENEKLFF
cdr3_length: 16; v_call: TRBV11-2; j_call: TRBJ1-3; cdr3_aa: CASSLGRRGSGNTIYF
cdr3_length: 15; v_call: TRBV6-1; j_call: TRBJ2-1; cdr3_aa: CASISGLAGYNEQFF
cdr3_length: 19; v_call: TRBV27; j_call: TRBJ1-2; cdr3_aa: CASSRSAPIGTAMRYGYTF
cdr3_length: 16; v_call: TRBV18; j_call: TRBJ1-1; cdr3_aa: CASSPRQGSVDTEAFF
cdr3_length: 16; v_call: TRBV9; j_call: TRBJ2-3; cdr3_aa: CASSDPSGLSTDTQYF
cdr3_length: 13; v_call: TRBV27; j_call: TRBJ1-2; cdr3_aa: CASSRTREDGYTF